The 32 T cell receptor beta chains listed next were all sequenced from one sample in a study of human T cells and chemical hapten exposure. Unfractionated whole blood yielded the extracted total RNA. The library labeled individual cDNA molecules by adding unique molecular identifiers to them. TCRdb redid the calling of the reads with MiXCR, one entry per CDR3 protein. The table shows roughly 120,000 distinct CDR3 sequences, with around 8.5% occurring only once. Sequenced sample: whole blood. The receptor source for this set is a human donor in good health. Some clones in this sample may be carry-over from other donors' samples.

This clonotype was detected ten times or more. The V gene is TRBV5-1, the J gene TRBJ1-1; tentatively, D is TRBD1 (6 bases). Germline loops: CDR1 SGHRS, CDR2 YFSETQ. This CDR3 has 14 residues. Trimming removed 4 bases from V and 2 bases from J, with 12 bases in between. The CDR3 bases are TGCGCCAGCAGCCCCGGGACAATTAACACTGAAGCTTTCTTT. Protein: CASSPGTINTEAFF.

The chain recombines TRBV9 with TRBJ2-3; 8 bases fit TRBD1. CDR1 and CDR2 from the germline V gene are SGDLS and YYNGEE. The V and J ends lost 9 bases and 3 bases, in that order; junction bases with no gene match: 6. The CDR3 totals 13 residues. The CDR3 protein is CATGQGRTDTQYF. CDR3 nucleotides: TGTGCCACAGGACAGGGTCGGACAGATACGCAGTATTTT. Full variable domain (rest looked up from reference TRBV9 and TRBJ2-3): DSGVTQTPKHLITATGQRVTLRCSPRSGDLSVYWYQQSLDQGLQFLIQYYNGEERAKGNILERFSAQQFPDLHSELNLSSLELGDSALYFCATGQGRTDTQYFGPGTRLTVL.

This clonotype was seen many times. This CDR3 is CASSLGTGVLEAFF. The CDR3 coding sequence is TGTGCCAGCAGCTTAGGAACGGGGGTCCTTGAAGCTTTCTTT. The chain uses TRBV7-9 and TRBJ1-1, with TRBD1 as a possible D gene (5 bases). V was pared by 1 base and J by 7 bases, with 13 bases between. CDR3 length: 14 residues. Germline values: CDR1 SEHNR, CDR2 FQNEAQ (reference sequence). Variable domain in full (rest from reference TRBV7-9 and TRBJ1-1): DTGVSQNPRHKITKRGQNVTFRCDPISEHNRLYWYRQTLGQGPEFLTYFQNEAQLEKSRLLSDRFSAERPKGSFSTLEIQRTEQGDSAMYLCASSLGTGVLEAFFGQGTRLTVV.

This clonotype showed up many times. The V gene is TRBV20-1, the J gene TRBJ1-2, with a tentative D call TRBD1 (6 bases). The V gene's germline CDR1 is DFQATT and CDR2 SNEGSKA (reference sequence). The CDR3 length is 13 residues. Trimming removed 6 bases from V and 4 bases from J, with 15 bases in between. CDR3 residues: CSASWGQGYGYTF. The CDR3 nucleotides are TGCAGTGCATCCTGGGGGCAGGGCTATGGCTACACCTTC.

There are many counts of this clonotype. This chain connects TRBV7-8 to TRBJ2-3; possibly TRBD2 for D (5 bases). Germline loops: CDR1 SGHVS, CDR2 FQNEAQ. V lost 3 bases, J lost 2 bases, and 15 bases lay in between. This CDR3 has 16 amino acids. As DNA, the CDR3 is TGTGCCAGCAGCTTGGTCGGGGTCCCCCCCACAGATACGCAGTATTTT. Its protein is CASSLVGVPPTDTQYF. Variable domain in full (rest from reference TRBV7-8 and TRBJ2-3): GAGVSQSPRYKVAKRGQDVALRCDPISGHVSLFWYQQALGQGPEFLTYFQNEAQLDKSGLPSDRFFAERPEGSVSTLKIQRTQQEDSAVYLCASSLVGVPPTDTQYFGPGTRLTVL.

CDR3 in DNA: TGTGCCAGCAGCCGGACTAGCCTCACAGATACGCAGTATTTT. This translates into CASSRTSLTDTQYF. V is TRBV7-2 and J is TRBJ2-3, with 8 bases fitting TRBD2. The V segment lost 5 bases and the J segment 2 bases; nucleotides outside the gene matches: 3. CDR1 and CDR2 (germline): SGHTA, FQGNSA. This CDR3 is built from 14 residues.

The chain is built from TRBV18 and TRBJ1-1; D remains ambiguous. The CDR3 consists of 16 residues. V shed 3 bases and J shed 3 bases, with 17 bases lying between them. The germline CDR1 and CDR2 sequences are KGHSH and LQKENI. CDR3 nucleotides: TGTGCCAGCTCACCCCTCGAGCCACCCGGGGACACTGAAGCTTTCTTT. This encodes CASSPLEPPGDTEAFF.

The chain is built from TRBV9 and TRBJ1-1, with 7 bases fitting TRBD1. V lost 4 bases and J lost 0; bases outside the gene matches: 12. There are 17 residues in the CDR3. The germline V gene has CDR1 SGDLS and CDR2 YYNGEE. The CDR3 nucleotides are TGTGCCAGCAGCTTACGAGGGGGCGGGTATTTGAACACTGAAGCTTTCTTT. Encoded protein: CASSLRGGGYLNTEAFF.

This clonotype occurred many times. V and J are TRBV10-3 and TRBJ1-2; 8 bases line up with TRBD1. The length of the CDR3 is 18 residues. Germline CDR1 ENHRY, CDR2 SYGVKD. The V gene end was trimmed by 0 bases and the J gene end by 7 bases; junction bases not matched to a gene: 16. The DNA of the CDR3 is TGTGCCATCAGTGAGTCGGTTGGACAGGGAAGGAGTGGGGGTGGCTACACCTTC. Its translation: CAISESVGQGRSGGGYTF.

Many counts were recorded for this clonotype. The chain has TRBV9 and TRBJ1-2; 12 bases match TRBD1. V trimming: 3 bases; J trimming: 5 bases; junction bases outside the gene matches: 11. This CDR3 has 17 residues. CDR1 SGDLS and CDR2 YYNGEE come from the germline V gene. Here the CDR3 reads CASSAGTGGDLEYGYTF. CDR3 sequence (DNA): TGTGCCAGCAGCGCGGGGACAGGGGGCGATTTGGAGTATGGCTACACCTTC.

This clonotype has ten or more counts. The J gene is TRBJ1-3, the V gene TRBV10-3; 8 positions match TRBD1. The junction had 13 bases not matched to a gene; V was cut back by 5 bases and J by 4 bases. There are 17 residues in the CDR3. Germline V gene sequence: CDR1 ENHRY, CDR2 SYGVKD. The CDR3 DNA reads as TGTGCCATCAGTCAAGGACAGGGAGTAGGATCCGGAAACACCATATATTTT. Its protein product is CAISQGQGVGSGNTIYF.

Comment on this clonotype: Being one base from a much bigger clone, this may be a read error. This likely comes from a read error, as the CDR3 has no conserved phenylalanine or tryptophan at its end. This chain joins TRBV25-1 and TRBJ2-7; 8 nucleotides line up with TRBD2. Per the germline V gene, CDR1 is MGHDK and CDR2 is SYGVNS. The CDR3 runs 18 residues. The J segment lost 4 bases and the V segment lost 3 bases, leaving 17 bases of the junction unmatched. CDR3 residues: CASSDRSSGFTSGYEQYL. The CDR3 DNA reads TGTGCCAGCAGTGATCGGTCTAGCGGGTTCACATCTGGATACGAGCAGTACTTA.

This clonotype was observed many times. The rearrangement links TRBV5-4 to TRBJ2-5, with TRBD2 identical over 7 bases. V trimming: 4 bases; J trimming: 2 bases; junction bases outside the gene matches: 11. The CDR3 has 16 residues. From germline, CDR1 is SGHNT and CDR2 YYREEE (reference sequence). The CDR3, as DNA: TGTGCCAGCAGCCCCAATAGCGGGTACCTTCAAGAGACCCAGTACTTC. This sequence encodes CASSPNSGYLQETQYF.

A few counts support this clonotype. The chain has TRBV11-2 and TRBJ2-1; 12 bases are shared with TRBD2. Germline V gene data show CDR1 as SGHAT and CDR2 as FQNNGV. V lost 4 bases, J lost 7 bases, and 8 bases stayed unmatched. The CDR3 has 16 amino acids. CDR3 sequence (DNA): TGTGCCAGCAGCTCAGATGGGACTAGCGGGCGGAATGAGCAGTTCTTC. This translates into CASSSDGTSGRNEQFF.

Only a few counts were recorded for this clonotype. The chain links TRBV29-1 to TRBJ2-1; D might be TRBD1 (5 bases). The CDR3 runs 13 residues. The V gene's germline CDR1 is SQVTM and CDR2 ANQGSEA. Trimming shortened V by 6 bases and J by 6 bases, and 15 bases separated the two germline ends. For the CDR3, the DNA is TGCAGCGTGATTTGGGGTGGGGCCAATGAGCAGTTCTTC. Amino acid sequence: CSVIWGGANEQFF.

V usage is TRBV18 and J usage is TRBJ2-7; D is possibly TRBD1 (6 bases). This CDR3 region has 14 residues. From germline, CDR1 is KGHSH and CDR2 LQKENI. Trimming cost V 3 bases and J 4 bases, with 13 bases left between them. CDR3 loop: CASSPLQGGYEQYF. The CDR3 nucleotides read TGTGCCAGCTCACCTCTACAGGGTGGATACGAGCAGTACTTC.

A few counts support this clonotype. The CDR3: CASSSTGGGQPQHF. The CDR3, as DNA: TGTGCCAGCAGCAGTACAGGGGGAGGTCAGCCCCAGCATTTT. This chain joins TRBV12-3 or TRBV12-4 and TRBJ1-5; 8 bases line up with TRBD1. V shed 6 bases and J 6 bases; nucleotides not matched to a gene: 7. This CDR3 is built from 14 residues.

A few counts support this clonotype. This chain links TRBV29-1 with TRBJ1-5; TRBD1 is a possible D gene (5 bases). V gave up 5 bases and J gave up 2 bases, with 16 bases separating them. The CDR3 is made up of 15 amino acids. In germline, CDR1 is SQVTM, CDR2 ANQGSEA. CDR3 amino acids: CSVSLDGGGNQPQHF. As DNA, the CDR3 is TGCAGCGTTTCCCTGGACGGGGGGGGCAATCAGCCCCAGCATTTT.

The rearrangement joins TRBV25-1 to TRBJ2-1, with 13 bases identical to TRBD2. Germline V CDR1 and CDR2: MGHDK, SYGVNS. This CDR3 has 19 amino acids. V lost 3 bases and J lost 0; bases outside the gene matches: 8. The DNA for the CDR3 is TGTGCCAGCAGTGATCCCGGACTAGCGGGAGCTCTCTCCTACAATGAGCAGTTCTTC. Translated: CASSDPGLAGALSYNEQFF.

This clonotype was detected only a few times. CDR3 loop: CASSLLGLAGLTDTQYF. The CDR3 DNA follows: TGTGCCAGCAGCCTCCTTGGACTAGCGGGACTGACAGATACGCAGTATTTT. The V call is TRBV11-2, the J call TRBJ2-3, with 12 positions matching TRBD2. The CDR3 covers 17 residues. Germline trimming cut 5 bases from V and 3 bases from J; bases unmatched to any gene: 9. Germline V lookup: CDR1 SGHAT, CDR2 FQNNGV.

This sequence joins TRBV20-1 and TRBJ2-3; a possible D gene is TRBD1 (5 bases). V gave up 3 bases and J gave up 0 bases, with 10 bases separating them. CDR1 DFQATT and CDR2 SNEGSKA come from the germline V gene (reference sequence). The CDR3 extends over 14 amino acids. The CDR3 sequence: CSASRTTSTDTQYF. The CDR3 DNA reads as TGCAGTGCTAGTAGGACAACTAGCACAGATACGCAGTATTTT.

In this sample, this clonotype turned up many times. This rearrangement joins TRBV6-1 to TRBJ2-1, with TRBD1 matching over 10 bases. J gave up 6 bases and V 6 bases, and 5 bases lay outside the gene matches. This CDR3 comprises 14 residues. Germline V CDR1 and CDR2: MNHNS, SASEGT. The CDR3 is CASRDRGLINEQFF. As DNA, the CDR3 is TGTGCCAGCAGAGACAGGGGGCTAATCAATGAGCAGTTCTTC.

The sample holds a few counts of this clonotype. The rearrangement links TRBV12-3 or TRBV12-4 to TRBJ2-2, with D uncertain. The CDR3 totals 12 residues. V shed 4 bases and J shed 5 bases, with 5 bases lying between them. CDR3 sequence reads: CASSSVTGELFF. In DNA form, the CDR3 reads TGTGCCAGCAGTTCGGTTACCGGGGAGCTGTTTTTT.

The chain has TRBV5-1 and TRBJ2-5; D uncertain. CDR1 SGHRS and CDR2 YFSETQ come from the germline V gene. V was trimmed by 3 bases and J by 3 bases, leaving 3 bases between them. This CDR3 region has 11 residues. The CDR3 here is CASSYEETQYF. CDR3 DNA sequence: TGCGCCAGCAGCTACGAAGAGACCCAGTACTTC.

This clonotype has only a few counts. This chain uses TRBV7-8 with TRBJ1-2, with D unresolved. V shed 5 bases and J shed 0 bases, with 16 bases lying between them. This CDR3 region has 16 residues. Germline V gives CDR1 SGHVS, CDR2 FQNEAQ. CDR3 residues: CASSIRPGRTNYGYTF. Written as DNA, the CDR3 is TGTGCCAGCAGCATCAGACCGGGCCGCACTAACTATGGCTACACCTTC.

This clonotype occurred a few times. This rearrangement joins TRBV11-2 to TRBJ2-7; 7 bases map to TRBD2. The CDR3 covers 15 residues. V was clipped by 1 base and J by 2 bases; unmatched bases: 5. From germline, CDR1 is SGHAT and CDR2 FQNNGV. The CDR3 loop reads CASSLAALAAYEQYF. The CDR3 DNA sequence: TGTGCCAGCAGCTTAGCGGCTCTAGCGGCCTACGAGCAGTACTTC.

This clonotype has a count of ten or more. CDR3 DNA: TGTGCTAGTGGCCGGAGCGGGGGGGTTCAAGATACGCAGTATTTT. Its protein product is CASGRSGGVQDTQYF. V and J are TRBV12-5 and TRBJ2-3; 10 nucleotides match TRBD2. The ends lost 6 bases at V and 5 bases at J; junction bases unmatched: 8. Looked up from germline, CDR1 is LGHNT and CDR2 is FRNRAP. The length of the CDR3 is 15 residues.

The J gene is TRBJ2-5, the V gene TRBV30; the D gene is possibly TRBD1 (6 bases). The V end was cut by 1 base, the J end by 0 bases, with 15 bases between. This CDR3 has 16 residues. Germline loops: CDR1 GTSNPN, CDR2 SVGIG (reference sequence). The CDR3 bases are TGTGCCTGGAGTGGCAGGGGAAACTCTAACCAAGAGACCCAGTACTTC. It codes for CAWSGRGNSNQETQYF.

This chain uses TRBV10-3 with TRBJ2-5; 13 bases map to TRBD2. The CDR3 runs 13 residues. Germline CDR1 ENHRY, CDR2 SYGVKD. V lost 8 bases, J lost 5 bases, and 2 bases stayed unmatched. CDR3 nucleotide sequence: TGTGCCATCCGGACTAGCGGGAGTGAGACCCAGTACTTC. Amino acid sequence: CAIRTSGSETQYF.

This clonotype has at least ten counts. The chain uses TRBV6-6 and TRBJ1-5, with D uncertain. The V and J ends lost 0 bases and 7 bases respectively, with 10 bases between them. The CDR3 spans 14 residues. The germline V gene encodes CDR1 MNHNY and CDR2 SVGAGI (reference sequence). The CDR3 DNA reads as TGTGCCAGCAGTTACTCGGCTAGTCGCCAGCCCCAGCATTTT. Its protein is CASSYSASRQPQHF.

This clonotype was detected ten times or more. V usage is TRBV2 and J usage is TRBJ1-1, with 7 bases aligning to TRBD1. Germline-derived CDR1 and CDR2 are SNHLY and FYNNEI. The ends lost 11 bases at V and 7 bases at J; junction bases unmatched: 19. This CDR3 has 15 residues. This CDR3 is CASIRDSLNSVEAFF. The DNA for the CDR3 is TGTGCCTCCATACGGGACAGCTTAAATAGTGTTGAAGCTTTCTTT.

This clonotype was seen ten or more times. This chain links TRBV15 with TRBJ1-5; 9 bases match TRBD1. The V gene's germline CDR1 is LNHNV and CDR2 YYDKDF (reference sequence). This CDR3 has 15 residues. V trimming: 2 bases; J trimming: 6 bases; junction bases outside the gene matches: 5. This CDR3 is CATSRNRGLGQPQHF. In nucleotides, the CDR3 is TGTGCCACCAGCAGAAACAGGGGGCTAGGTCAGCCCCAGCATTTT.